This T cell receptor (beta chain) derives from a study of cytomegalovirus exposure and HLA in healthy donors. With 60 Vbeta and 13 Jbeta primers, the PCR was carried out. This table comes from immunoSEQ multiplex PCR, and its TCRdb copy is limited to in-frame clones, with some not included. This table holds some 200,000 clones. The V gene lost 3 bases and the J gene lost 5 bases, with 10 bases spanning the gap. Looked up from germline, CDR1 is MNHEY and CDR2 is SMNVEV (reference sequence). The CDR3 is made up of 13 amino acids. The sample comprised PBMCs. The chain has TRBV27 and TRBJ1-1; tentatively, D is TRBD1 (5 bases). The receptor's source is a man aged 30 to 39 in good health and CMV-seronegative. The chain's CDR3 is CASSLIGGTEAFF. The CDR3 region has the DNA TGTGCCAGCAGTTTGATCGGGGGTACTGAAGCTTTCTTT.